A single sample gave rise to the 29 T cell receptor beta chains below, sequenced in a study of regulatory T cells in long-lasting Graves disease. Time point described: newly diagnosed GD, antithyroid drugs for less than 3 months. PBMC RNA was the source of the TCR library. Building the TCR beta libraries relied on iRepertoire HTBI primers, and CDR3 regions underwent Arm-PCR. Via MiXCR, TCRdb re-called the multiplex PCR reads, giving one row per CDR3 protein. The sample includes approximately 460,000 distinct CDR3 sequences, roughly 15% of them seen just once. These same data were also listed under a study on T cells in Graves' hyperthyroidism and ophthalmopathy.

This sample comprised peripheral blood mononuclear cells (PBMCs), obtained at new diagnosis, from a patient treated with antithyroid drugs. These receptors all come from a woman aged 25 to 39 with Graves disease.

This clonotype was counted between two and nine times. The chain links TRBV19 to TRBJ1-1; unclear D gene. CDR3 size: 13 residues. The germline V gene encodes CDR1 LNHDA and CDR2 SQIVND (reference sequence). Between the trimmed V and J ends, which lost 8 bases and 0 bases, there was a span of 10 bases. CDR3 loop: CASALALNTEAFF. As DNA, the CDR3 is TGTGCCAGTGCTTTAGCATTGAACACTGAAGCTTTCTTT.

The sample holds a few counts of this clonotype. An end of the junction does not agree with germline; a read error may underlie this. V is TRBV27 and J is TRBJ2-7; a weak D match, TRBD1 (5 bases). The CDR3 sequence is 11 residues long. The germline gives CDR1 MNHEY, CDR2 SMNVEV (reference sequence). In DNA, the CDR3 is TGTGCCGGCAGTTTGGGGCTCGAGCAGTACTTC. This codes for CAGSLGLEQYF.

V is TRBV10-3 and J is TRBJ2-3, with D maybe TRBD2 (6 bases). The ends were cut back, 3 bases at V and 2 bases at J, with 12 bases in the middle. Germline-derived CDR1 and CDR2 are ENHRY and SYGVKD. CDR3 length equals 15 residues. Here the CDR3 reads CAISDGGDSTDTQYF. CDR3 sequence (DNA): TGTGCCATCAGTGACGGAGGGGACTCCACAGATACGCAGTATTTT.

On this clonotype itself: Being one base from a much bigger clone, this may be a read error. No conserved phenylalanine or tryptophan ends this CDR3, so it is likely a read error. V and J are TRBV10-3 and TRBJ2-3; D could derive from TRBD1 or TRBD2 (5 bases each). This CDR3 is 23 amino acids long. V lost 7 bases to trimming and J lost 6 bases, with 44 bases between them. Germline CDR1 is ENHRY and CDR2 is SYGVKD. CDR3 coding DNA: TGTGCCATCAAGGGACCCGCCAAAATACGGGCTCGTAGTGACGACAGTACTTGGGATACGCAGTATCTT. It is translated as CAIKGPAKIRARSDDSTWDTQYL.

This clonotype was detected ten times or more. The chain couples TRBV27 to TRBJ2-7, with a weak D call TRBD2 (5 bases). The V end was cut by 3 bases, the J end by 3 bases, with 12 bases between. This CDR3 is built from 14 residues. Germline V CDR1 and CDR2: MNHEY, SMNVEV (reference sequence). For the CDR3, the DNA is TGTGCCAGCAGTTTTCGACGGGGAATCTACGAGCAGTACTTC. As protein: CASSFRRGIYEQYF.

As for this clonotype: A much larger clonotype is one base distant, so this may be a read error. This is likely a read error, given that the CDR3 carries no conserved phenylalanine or tryptophan at its end. This CDR3 reads CASSSAGSNYGYTL. The CDR3 DNA sequence: TGTGCCAGCAGCTCCGCGGGATCAAACTATGGCTACACCCTC. The chain employs TRBV9 and TRBJ1-2, with D unclear. Trimming took off 4 bases at V and 2 bases at J, with 12 bases between the two ends. The CDR3 sequence is 14 residues long. The germline gives CDR1 SGDLS, CDR2 YYNGEE.

The chain uses TRBV12-3 or TRBV12-4 and TRBJ2-6, with 10 bases aligning to TRBD1. The V gene end was trimmed by 2 bases and the J gene end by 7 bases; junction bases not matched to a gene: 8. The CDR3 has 17 amino acids. The DNA for the CDR3 is TGTGCCAGCAGTTTAAAAGACAGGGGGCGTGGAGCCAACGTCCTGACTTTC. It translates to CASSLKDRGRGANVLTF.

The rearrangement joins TRBV6-1 to TRBJ2-7; TRBD1 agrees at 8 bases. The germline V gene has CDR1 MNHNS and CDR2 SASEGT. The CDR3 totals 17 residues. V was clipped by 6 bases and J by 4 bases; unmatched bases: 17. The CDR3 loop reads CASSSQQFRDRRYEQYF. As DNA, the CDR3 is TGTGCCAGCAGCTCTCAACAGTTCCGGGACAGGCGTTACGAGCAGTACTTC.

V gene TRBV5-1 combines with J gene TRBJ1-2, with D perhaps TRBD1 (5 bases). Between the trimmed V and J ends, which lost 5 bases and 1 base, there was a span of 36 bases. This CDR3 has 22 amino acids. CDR1 and CDR2 from the germline V gene are SGHRS and YFSETQ. The CDR3 here is CASRHKGWGRDETPYDNYGYTF. The CDR3 region has the DNA TGCGCCAGCAGGCATAAGGGATGGGGCCGGGACGAAACCCCTTACGATAACTATGGCTACACCTTC.

This clonotype was counted a few times. The chain carries TRBV7-2 and TRBJ2-7, with 10 bases fitting TRBD2. This CDR3 is 18 amino acids long. V gave up 5 bases and J gave up 5 bases; unmatched junction bases: 18. The V gene's germline CDR1 is SGHTA and CDR2 FQGNSA. The CDR3: CASSTRGAGGPGANEQYF. The DNA of the CDR3 is TGTGCCAGCAGCACTCGGGGAGCGGGAGGGCCGGGCGCCAACGAGCAGTACTTC.

There are a few counts of this clonotype. This sequence joins TRBV6-2 or TRBV6-3 and TRBJ2-1; 12 nucleotides match TRBD2. The germline V gene has CDR1 MNHEY and CDR2 SVGEGT. The trim removed 4 bases at V and 8 bases at J, leaving 3 bases unmatched. CDR3 length equals 14 residues. The CDR3 protein is CASSWTSGAYEQFF. The CDR3 nucleotides read TGTGCCAGCAGTTGGACTAGCGGGGCCTATGAGCAGTTCTTC.

The table lists this clonotype with many counts. The CDR3 DNA follows: TGTGCCAGCAGCTTAGATATTAGTGAGCAGTTCTTC. Translated, it gives CASSLDISEQFF. The chain recombines TRBV11-3 with TRBJ2-1; D is undetermined. Germline values: CDR1 SGHNT, CDR2 YENEEA. Trimming shortened V by 0 bases and J by 9 bases, and 6 bases separated the two germline ends. The CDR3 has 12 amino acids.

The chain has TRBV27 and TRBJ1-6, with D maybe TRBD1 (6 bases). V was trimmed by 4 bases and J by 7 bases, leaving 14 bases between them. Germline V CDR1 and CDR2: MNHEY, SMNVEV (reference sequence). CDR3 length equals 15 residues. As DNA, the CDR3 is TGTGCCAGCAGTTCCCCGATACAGGGAAATTCACCCCTCCACTTT. This gives the protein CASSSPIQGNSPLHF.

The chain employs TRBV7-2 and TRBJ2-1; D possibly matches TRBD1 or TRBD2 (6 bases each). Germline lookup yields CDR1 SGHTA and CDR2 FQGNSA. This CDR3 has 15 amino acids. Trimming pared 5 bases from V and 0 bases from J, leaving 11 bases between. CDR3 coding DNA: TGTGCCAGCAGCCCCGGGGGCCACTCCTACAATGAGCAGTTCTTC. It specifies CASSPGGHSYNEQFF. The variable domain in full, with the rest retrieved from reference TRBV7-2 and TRBJ2-1, is GAGVSQSPSNKVTEKGKDVELRCDPISGHTALYWYRQSLGQGLEFLIYFQGNSAPDKSGLPSDRFSAERTGGSVSTLTIQRTQQEDSAVYLCASSPGGHSYNEQFFGPGTRLTVL.

This sequence joins TRBV4-1 and TRBJ2-1; 8 nucleotides match TRBD2. V lost 1 base, J lost 8 bases, and 4 bases stayed unmatched. Germline lookup yields CDR1 MGHRA and CDR2 YSYEKL. The CDR3 has 14 residues. The CDR3 DNA sequence: TGCGCCAGCAGCCAAGTAGCGGGGTACGATGAGCAGTTCTTC. Translated: CASSQVAGYDEQFF.

Details on this clonotype: A much bigger clone sits one base away, suggesting this may be a read error. The conserved closing phenylalanine or tryptophan is absent in this CDR3, likely reflecting a read error. The V gene is TRBV7-2, the J gene TRBJ2-5; D is possibly TRBD2 (5 bases). Trimming removed 3 bases at V and 6 bases at J, with 14 bases between. CDR1 is SGHTA, CDR2 FQGNSA, per germline. The CDR3 has 14 amino acids. As DNA, the CDR3 is TGTGCCAGCAGCTTGTCGAGACTACCCAAGACCCAGTACTCC. Translation: CASSLSRLPKTQYS.

Points on this clonotype: A much larger clone lies one base from this, so it may be a read error. The chain recombines TRBV3-1 with TRBJ2-2; 11 positions match TRBD2. This CDR3 contains 17 residues. From germline, CDR1 is LGHDT and CDR2 YNNKEL (reference sequence). V lost 4 bases to trimming and J lost 0 bases; unmatched junction nucleotides: 4. The CDR3, as DNA: TGTGCCAGCAGCCGACTGACTAGCGGGGCGAACACCGGGGAGCTGTTTTTT. It codes for CASSRLTSGANTGELFF.

A remark on this clonotype: Its ends do not fully match the called genes, so a read error is possible. The V gene is TRBV14, the J gene TRBJ1-4; D is perhaps TRBD1 (5 bases). Germline V gives CDR1 SGHDN, CDR2 FVKESK. This CDR3 comprises 13 residues. In DNA form, the CDR3 reads TGTGCCAGCTCCCGGGACTTTAATGATAAACTGTTTTTT. Translation: CASSRDFNDKLFF.

This rearrangement joins TRBV20-1 to TRBJ2-4; unclear D gene. With 3 bases removed from V and 5 bases from J, the gap between germline ends came to 17 bases. The germline V gene has CDR1 DFQATT and CDR2 SNEGSKA (reference sequence). This CDR3 region has 15 residues. The CDR3 coding sequence is TGCAGTGCTAGGGGTAACGCACCCGACCAAAACATTCAGTACTTC. This encodes CSARGNAPDQNIQYF.

The V gene is TRBV7-2, the J gene TRBJ2-7, with 7 bases that match TRBD2. Germline CDR1 reads SGHTA; CDR2 reads FQGNSA. The length of the CDR3 is 15 residues. J lost 1 base, V lost 5 bases, and 8 bases had no gene match. CDR3 in amino acids: CASSQGLLASYEQYF. The CDR3 DNA is TGTGCCAGCAGCCAAGGGCTACTAGCGTCCTACGAGCAGTACTTC.

This clonotype was detected ten times or more. The chain joins TRBV19 to TRBJ1-5; 7 bases line up with TRBD1. Germline V gene data show CDR1 as LNHDA and CDR2 as SQIVND (reference sequence). The CDR3 has 17 amino acids. The trim removed 3 bases at V and 1 base at J, leaving 9 bases unmatched. CDR3 region: CASSMTGNLRSNQPQHF. CDR3 DNA: TGTGCCAGTAGTATGACAGGGAATTTGCGGAGCAATCAGCCCCAGCATTTT.

Ten or more counts support this clonotype. V and J are TRBV2 and TRBJ2-6, with D hard to call. Per germline, CDR1 SNHLY and CDR2 FYNNEI. Deletions cut 2 bases from V and 1 base from J, with 9 bases between. The CDR3 contains 16 residues. The CDR3 is CASSELWGSGANVLTF. Written as DNA, the CDR3 is TGTGCCAGCAGTGAACTATGGGGTTCTGGGGCCAACGTCCTGACTTTC.

This clonotype was recorded at least ten times. The chain carries TRBV3-1 and TRBJ2-4; 8 bases fit TRBD2. CDR3 size: 15 residues. Trimming at V came to 1 base and at J to 8 bases, leaving 7 bases not matched to a gene. CDR1 and CDR2 (germline): LGHDT, YNNKEL (reference sequence). The CDR3 is CASSQGREGGYIQYF. The CDR3 nucleotides are TGTGCCAGCAGCCAAGGACGGGAGGGGGGGTACATTCAGTACTTC.

This clonotype was seen once. This sequence joins TRBV10-2 and TRBJ2-1, with D possibly being TRBD1 or TRBD2 (5 bases each). The V end was cut by 0 bases, the J end by 5 bases, with 14 bases between. Per the germline V gene, CDR1 is WSHSY and CDR2 is SAAADI. The CDR3 contains 16 residues. The CDR3 sequence is CASSESGRTLNNEQFF. As DNA, the CDR3 is TGCGCCAGCAGTGAGTCGGGACGGACACTGAACAATGAGCAGTTCTTC.

Remarks on this clonotype: A far larger clone is one base from this, pointing to a likely read error. This chain connects TRBV28 to TRBJ2-7; 11 bases are shared with TRBD2. Losses at the gene ends were 7 bases for V and 7 bases for J; bases not matched to a gene: 12. CDR1 is MDHEN, CDR2 SYDVKM, per germline. The CDR3 totals 15 residues. The CDR3 bases are TGTGCCAGCACCGGGACTAGCGGACCCTACAATGAGCAGTACTTC. This translates into CASTGTSGPYNEQYF. Together with reference TRBV28 and TRBJ2-7, the CDR3 gives the full variable domain: DVKVTQSSRYLVKRTGEKVFLECVQDMDHENMFWYRQDPGLGLRLIYFSYDVKMKEKGDIPEGYSVSREKKERFSLILESASTNQTSMYLCASTGTSGPYNEQYFGPGTRLTVT.

At least ten counts were recorded for this clonotype. This may stem from a read error, because a much larger clone lies one nucleotide away. V usage is TRBV28 and J usage is TRBJ2-3; D may be TRBD1 (5 bases). V shed 5 bases and J shed 3 bases, with 15 bases lying between them. Germline-derived CDR1 and CDR2 are MDHEN and SYDVKM. This CDR3 comprises 15 residues. CDR3 region: CASSPTGHLTDTQYF. As DNA, the CDR3 is TGTGCCAGCAGTCCCACAGGACATCTGACAGATACGCAGTATTTT.

This clonotype occurred many times. The rearrangement uses TRBV20-1 and TRBJ1-2; 7 bases line up with TRBD1. Germline assignment: CDR1 DFQATT and CDR2 SNEGSKA (reference sequence). V dropped 5 bases and J dropped 4; count of bases not matched to a gene: 10. The CDR3 consists of 14 residues. Written as DNA, the CDR3 is TGCAGTGCTTCCCGTGAAGGGGGCACCTATGGCTACACCTTC. Translation gives CSASREGGTYGYTF.

This clonotype was seen only a few times. The chain uses TRBV2 and TRBJ2-1; TRBD2 agrees at 9 bases. CDR1 is SNHLY, CDR2 FYNNEI, per germline. The CDR3 contains 13 residues. J lost 4 bases, V lost 10 bases, and 5 bases had no gene match. Here the CDR3 DNA reads TGTGCCATTACTAGCGGGTCTTACAATGAGCAGTTCTTC. As protein: CAITSGSYNEQFF.

In this sample, this clonotype turned up many times. The chain carries TRBV28 and TRBJ1-2, with D possibly matching TRBD1 (6 bases). Germline values: CDR1 MDHEN, CDR2 SYDVKM. Trimming removed 7 bases from V and 5 bases from J, with 23 bases in between. The CDR3 spans 16 residues. The CDR3 DNA sequence: TGTGCCAGCACTTTGAACAGGGTCCGGAGGTTTTATGGCTACACCTTC. Its protein product is CASTLNRVRRFYGYTF.